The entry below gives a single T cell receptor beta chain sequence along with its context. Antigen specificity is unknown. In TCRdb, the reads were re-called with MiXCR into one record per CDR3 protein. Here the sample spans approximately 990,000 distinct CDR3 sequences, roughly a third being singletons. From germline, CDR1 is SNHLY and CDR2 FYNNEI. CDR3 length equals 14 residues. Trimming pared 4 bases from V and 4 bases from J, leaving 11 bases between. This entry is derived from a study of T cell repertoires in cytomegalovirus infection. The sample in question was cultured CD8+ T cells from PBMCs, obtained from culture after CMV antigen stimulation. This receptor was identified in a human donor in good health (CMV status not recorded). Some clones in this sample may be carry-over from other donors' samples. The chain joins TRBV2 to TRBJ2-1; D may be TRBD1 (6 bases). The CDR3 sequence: CASSAGHPYNEQFF. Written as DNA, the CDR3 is TGTGCCAGCAGTGCGGGACACCCATACAATGAGCAGTTCTTC.